This T cell receptor (beta chain) was identified during a study of blood T cell repertoires in COVID-19 (dated by TCRdb to between 2020 and 2021). Turning to the overall study: Samples covering the acute and convalescent phases of COVID-19 were provided by collaborators in the United States, Italy and Spain. The material from the prospective study consisted of cDNA or gDNA derived from T cells, B-cell-depleted T cells, or PBMCs. A freely available public database, intended as a resource for researchers studying the immune response to SARS-CoV-2, is where the repertoires were released. Where HLA class I and class II types were available, the types were taken from metadata supplied by the sample provider, not from assay-based typing. The dataset comprised deeply sampled blood TCRbeta repertoires from subjects exposed to, actively infected with, or recovered from COVID-19. The samples were drawn from two sources: the first 160 participants of the ongoing ImmuneRACE study, and 950 to 1,500 subjects contributed by 6 global collaborators. The sample metadata nearly always contained a de-identified subject ID, COVID-19 status, age in years and sex.

Another Seattle source contributed samples from volunteer blood donors who had recovered from COVID-19. Collaborating institutions collected whole blood in K2EDTA tubes following their own protocols. For TCRbeta analysis, collaborators shipped samples as frozen whole blood, isolated PBMCs, or DNA extracted from either of those sample types. TCRbeta CDR3 regions were amplified from genomic DNA by means of the immunoSEQ Assay, a bias-controlled multiplex PCR. Concerning the study's data processing: The number of nucleated cells in each sample was estimated by amplification of reference gene primers within the assay. To quantify the absolute abundance of each unique TCRbeta CDR3 rearrangement, sequence reads were collapsed and filtered. For each sample, productive Simpson clonality was calculated as the square root of Simpson's diversity index over productive rearrangements. In its TCRdb copy, this immuneACCESS table keeps in-frame sequences only and misses some clones. Where compared with another copy, unresolved V genes explain less than half of these, and the others have no known cause. D and trimming come from the DNA, and the V and J calls and clone size come from that table. The sample has a few hundred thousand clones on record, less than 85% of them singletons. The ten largest make up roughly 4.6% of the sample.

Broader findings and caveats from the paper: How much clinical and demographic metadata was included differed by source and by participant, and the metadata was provided uncurated.

Regarding this clone: It has no known antigen specificity. No base quality information exists; no much larger clone differs at one position.

The CDR3 measures 17 amino acids from cysteine to phenylalanine. Only the CDR3 part of the read is kept: 51 bases, read in frame from the first base. Reading the germline V gene gives CDR1 SGHAT and CDR2 FQNNGV. V has 0 bases trimmed and J has 4 bases trimmed; junction bases matching no gene number 9. Sequencing input: peripheral blood. Recombination joined TRBV11-2 with TRBJ2-1, and TRBD2 matches 7 of the central bases. The receptor was isolated from a man aged 55 to 70 who had recovered from COVID-19. The CDR3 reads CASSLDFPGGFYNEQFF. In nucleotides, the sequence is TGTGCCAGCAGCTTAGATTTTCCGGGGGGTTTTTACAATGAGCAGTTCTTC.